These T cell receptor beta chains were read from a single sample in a study of cytomegalovirus exposure and HLA in healthy donors. Profiling relied on immunoSEQ multiplex PCR, and the TCRdb table lists in-frame clones only, not all of them. The table shows about 37,000 clones, with 74% occurring only once. The material sequenced was PBMCs. The receptors were sampled from a man under 40 in good health and CMV-seronegative. The CDR3 runs from the conserved cysteine through the conserved F or W. A D gene is named only where the DNA matches it firmly. Size values are once, few and many counts, or a class for expanded clones, and some rows have none.

v_gene	abundance	j_gene	d_gene	CDR3aa	CDR3nt
TRBV4-1	-	TRBJ2-7	-	CASSQAWGGGGSAFYEQYF	TGCGCCAGCAGCCAAGCCTGGGGGGGCGGGGGTAGCGCATTCTATGAGCAGTACTTC
TRBV30	-	TRBJ1-6	TRBD1	CASSSGQEYSPLHF	TGTGCCTCCAGTAGTGGACAGGAGTATTCACCCCTCCACTTT
TRBV19	-	TRBJ1-1	-	CASSIQGGDTEAFF	TGTGCCAGTAGTATACAGGGTGGTGACACTGAAGCTTTCTTT
TRBV5-1	-	TRBJ2-1	TRBD2	CASSLEGGGSYNEQFF	TGCGCCAGCAGCTTGGAAGGCGGGGGCTCCTACAATGAGCAGTTCTTC
TRBV9	-	TRBJ1-2	-	CASSPLDTSNYGYTF	TGTGCCAGCAGCCCACTCGATACGTCTAACTATGGCTACACCTTC
TRBV10-3	-	TRBJ1-6	-	CAIRDTNNSPLHF	TGTGCCATCAGGGACACGAATAATTCACCCCTCCACTTT
TRBV5-1	-	TRBJ2-5	TRBD2	CASSPGLAGQETQYF	TGCGCCAGCAGCCCCGGACTAGCGGGACAAGAGACCCAGTACTTC
TRBV18	-	TRBJ2-7	TRBD1	CASSPPGTGSKHEQYF	TGTGCCAGCTCACCACCGGGGACAGGGAGTAAGCACGAGCAGTACTTC
TRBV29-1	once	TRBJ2-5	-	CSVEPGPRETQYF	TGCAGCGTTGAACCCGGTCCCCGAGAGACCCAGTACTTC
TRBV7-9	few	TRBJ2-3	TRBD2	CASSPSGIGTDTQYF	TGTGCCAGCAGCCCCAGCGGGATTGGCACAGATACGCAGTATTTT
TRBV7-6	-	TRBJ1-1	TRBD1	CASSLGGQGSYEAFF	TGTGCCAGCAGCTTAGGGGGACAGGGGTCCTATGAAGCTTTCTTT
TRBV7-2	-	TRBJ2-1	TRBD2	CARKHRRGRSYNEQFF	TGTGCCAGAAAACATAGACGCGGGAGGTCCTACAATGAGCAGTTCTTC
TRBV30	-	TRBJ2-7	-	CAWSGAGGNEQYF	TGTGCCTGGAGTGGGGCAGGGGGGAACGAGCAGTACTTC
TRBV6-5	few	TRBJ1-1	-	CASRPTPNTEAFF	TGTGCCAGCAGACCCACACCTAACACTGAAGCTTTCTTT
TRBV11-3	-	TRBJ2-2	-	CASSIHNTGELFF	TGTGCCAGCAGCATCCATAACACCGGGGAGCTGTTTTTT
TRBV9	-	TRBJ2-3	TRBD2	CASSVKASGSSTDTQYF	TGTGCCAGCAGCGTAAAGGCTAGCGGTTCTAGCACAGATACGCAGTATTTT
TRBV11-2	-	TRBJ1-1	-	CASGLQTNTEAFF	TGTGCCAGCGGTTTACAAACGAACACTGAAGCTTTCTTT
TRBV7-8	-	TRBJ2-7	-	CASSHLAGRPYEQYF	TGTGCCAGCAGCCATCTGGCGGGACGCCCCTACGAGCAGTACTTC
TRBV5-4	few	TRBJ1-4	-	CASSKRGEKLFF	TGTGCCAGCAGCAAGCGGGGTGAAAAACTGTTTTTT
TRBV6-1	-	TRBJ1-2	TRBD1	CASSDLFDRGYGYTF	TGTGCCAGCAGTGACCTATTCGACAGGGGATATGGCTACACCTTC
TRBV7-2	-	TRBJ2-2	-	CASSLQPTSGTGELFF	TGTGCCAGCAGCTTACAACCTACCTCGGGCACCGGGGAGCTGTTTTTT
TRBV9	-	TRBJ2-7	TRBD1	CASSVSGTGGPYEQYF	TGTGCCAGCAGCGTCTCCGGGACAGGTGGACCCTACGAGCAGTACTTC
TRBV28	-	TRBJ1-2	TRBD1	CASSGNPGQGYGYTF	TGTGCCAGCAGTGGGAATCCGGGACAGGGTTATGGCTACACCTTC
TRBV4-2	-	TRBJ2-7	TRBD1	CASSQRTGIRYEQYF	TGTGCCAGCAGCCAGAGGACAGGGATCCGCTACGAGCAGTACTTC
TRBV9	-	TRBJ2-6	-	CASGRGFSGANVLTF	TGTGCCAGCGGAAGGGGGTTTTCTGGGGCCAACGTCCTGACTTTC
TRBV11-2	-	TRBJ2-7	TRBD1	CASSSGTGAGEQYF	TGTGCCAGCAGCTCCGGGACAGGGGCGGGCGAGCAGTACTTC
TRBV5-6	-	TRBJ1-2	TRBD1	CASSLVAGGGYTF	TGTGCCAGCAGCTTGGTCGCAGGGGGCGGCTACACCTTC
TRBV7-9	-	TRBJ2-3	TRBD2	CASSLRSGGPTDTQYF	TGTGCCAGCAGCTTAAGGAGCGGGGGTCCCACAGATACGCAGTATTTT
TRBV5-4	-	TRBJ2-1	-	CASSLVGFGNEQFF	TGTGCCAGCAGCTTGGTCGGGTTCGGCAATGAGCAGTTCTTC
TRBV28	-	TRBJ2-7	-	CASSLTSARLGEQYF	TGTGCCAGCAGTCTGACCTCGGCTAGGTTGGGCGAGCAGTACTTC
TRBV29-1	-	TRBJ2-7	-	CSVASDAAYEQYF	TGCAGCGTTGCTAGCGACGCCGCCTACGAGCAGTACTTC
TRBV9	-	TRBJ2-3	TRBD2	CASSVTAGTSGGRSTDTQYF	TGTGCCAGCAGCGTGACCGCCGGGACTAGCGGGGGGCGGAGCACAGATACGCAGTATTTT
TRBV30	-	TRBJ2-7	-	CAWSPGVYEQYF	TGTGCCTGGAGCCCAGGGGTCTACGAGCAGTACTTC
TRBV7-3	-	TRBJ2-7	-	CASSLLGGAGYEQYF	TGTGCCAGCAGCCTTCTAGGGGGGGCGGGCTACGAGCAGTACTTC
TRBV19	-	TRBJ2-3	TRBD1	CASSLTGGITDTQYF	TGTGCCAGTAGCCTGACAGGGGGTATCACAGATACGCAGTATTTT